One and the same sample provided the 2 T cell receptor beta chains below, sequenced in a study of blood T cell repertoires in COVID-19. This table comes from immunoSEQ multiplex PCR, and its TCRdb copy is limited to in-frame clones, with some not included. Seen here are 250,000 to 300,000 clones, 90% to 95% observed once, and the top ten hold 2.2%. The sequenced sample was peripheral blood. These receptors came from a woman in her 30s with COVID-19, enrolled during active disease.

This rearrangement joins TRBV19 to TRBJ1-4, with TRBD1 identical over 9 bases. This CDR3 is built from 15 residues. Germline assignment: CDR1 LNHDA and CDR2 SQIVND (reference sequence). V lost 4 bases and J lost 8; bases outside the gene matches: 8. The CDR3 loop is CASSRGTGIEEKLFF. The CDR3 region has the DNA TGTGCCAGTAGTAGAGGGACAGGGATAGAGGAAAAACTGTTTTTT.

DNA of the CDR3: TGTGCCAGTAGCCTTGGTAACAGGGGGACCGAGCAGTACTTC. Translated, it gives CASSLGNRGTEQYF. The V and J genes are TRBV19 and TRBJ2-7; 8 bases match TRBD1. The CDR3 length is 14 residues. The junction had 10 bases not matched to a gene; V was cut back by 6 bases and J by 6 bases. The germline CDR1 and CDR2 sequences are LNHDA and SQIVND (reference sequence).